Shown below are 8 T cell receptor beta chains from a single sample sequenced in a study of blood T cell repertoires in COVID-19. Here immunoSEQ multiplex PCR was the method, and the copy in TCRdb shows in-frame clones only, minus some. There are roughly 80,000 clones in the sample; under 85% occur only once, and approximately 9.1% lies in the top ten. The sample taken for sequencing was peripheral blood. The receptors originated from a human donor in a cohort sampled during active COVID-19.

The chain links TRBV15 to TRBJ2-7; 11 bases are a match to TRBD2. Germline loops: CDR1 LNHNV, CDR2 YYDKDF (reference sequence). Germline trimming cut 3 bases from V and 5 bases from J; bases unmatched to any gene: 3. CDR3 length: 14 residues. CDR3 amino acids: CATSRTSGVNEQYF. CDR3 bases: TGTGCCACCAGCAGGACTAGCGGGGTCAACGAGCAGTACTTC.

V and J are TRBV9 and TRBJ1-6; no reliable D call. From germline, CDR1 is SGDLS and CDR2 YYNGEE. The V end lost 3 bases, the J end lost 6 bases, and 7 bases lay between the germline ends. This CDR3 contains 13 residues. In DNA, the CDR3 is TGTGCCAGCAGCGCCGCGATTAATTCACCCCTCCACTTT. Amino acid sequence: CASSAAINSPLHF.

V usage is TRBV15 and J usage is TRBJ2-5; maybe TRBD1 (5 bases). CDR3 size: 13 residues. The germline CDR1 and CDR2 sequences are LNHNV and YYDKDF (reference sequence). V was shortened by 4 bases and J by 5 bases, with 11 bases between the two germline ends. CDR3 in DNA: TGTGCCACCAGCATCAGGGTTGGGGAGACCCAGTACTTC. Its translation: CATSIRVGETQYF.

The table lists this clone with a count of one. The chain links TRBV30 to TRBJ2-7; 10 bases align to TRBD2. This CDR3 region has 15 residues. V gave up 2 bases and J gave up 1 base; unmatched junction bases: 5. Germline V gene sequence: CDR1 GTSNPN, CDR2 SVGIG (reference sequence). CDR3 DNA sequence: TGTGCCTGGAGTTTTGGACTAGCGGATTCCTACGAGCAGTACTTC. It encodes CAWSFGLADSYEQYF.

The chain couples TRBV7-2 to TRBJ2-2; TRBD1 aligns across 10 bases. Germline V gene sequence: CDR1 SGHTA, CDR2 FQGNSA. The V gene end was trimmed by 3 bases and the J gene end by 4 bases; junction bases not matched to a gene: 2. This CDR3 is built from 15 residues. The CDR3 loop is CASSLGTGVTGELFF. In DNA, the CDR3 is TGTGCCAGCAGCTTGGGGACAGGGGTCACCGGGGAGCTGTTTTTT.

This clone was seen only once. This chain links TRBV7-8 with TRBJ2-7, with a possible D match to TRBD1 (5 bases). The germline V gene has CDR1 SGHVS and CDR2 FQNEAQ. This CDR3 is built from 13 residues. Trimming removed 8 bases from V and 0 bases from J, with 11 bases in between. CDR3 sequence reads: CASQDSLSYEQYF. The CDR3 coding sequence is TGTGCCAGCCAAGACAGTCTCTCCTACGAGCAGTACTTC.

The rearrangement joins TRBV28 to TRBJ2-1; 8 positions agree with TRBD2. The germline V gene encodes CDR1 MDHEN and CDR2 SYDVKM. This CDR3 region has 17 residues. Trimming removed 4 bases from V and 0 bases from J; junction bases left unmatched: 8. The CDR3 reads CASSWVLAVSSYNEQFF. CDR3 DNA: TGTGCCAGCAGTTGGGTACTAGCGGTTTCCTCCTACAATGAGCAGTTCTTC.

The V call is TRBV12-3 or TRBV12-4, the J call TRBJ2-2; D is undetermined. The CDR3 sequence is 13 residues long. V was trimmed by 2 bases and J by 5 bases, leaving 6 bases between them. CDR3 DNA sequence: TGTGCCAGCAGTTTAAGGAGTACCGGGGAGCTGTTTTTT. This gives the protein CASSLRSTGELFF.